The clone carrying this TCR beta chain was seen only once. The antigen remains unidentified. Researchers prepared the TCRbeta library using unique molecular identifiers, the study reports. TCRdb redid the calling of the PCR reads with MiXCR, one entry per CDR3 protein. The sample lists approximately 230,000 distinct CDR3 sequences, about 24% occurring once. Germline V gene lookup returns CDR1 SGHTA and CDR2 FQGTGA. The CDR3 totals 16 residues. J was trimmed by 5 bases and V by 0 bases; bases with no gene match: 9. The source of the sample is a study of T-cell reconstitution after alpha-beta-depleted transplantation in children. Study observations and caveats: Several hundred rapidly expanded clones from non-depleted graft cells reportedly supplied alpha-beta T cells about two months post-transplant. By one year post-transplant, T-cell counts and diversity largely arose from T cells that were newly produced. Recipient T cells and thymic progenitors that survived were the source of the high TCRbeta diversity seen at day 60 in some patients.

The V call is TRBV7-3, the J call TRBJ1-1; 7 bases are a match to TRBD1. The clonotype was recovered from a female patient aged 2-15 years who had a stem cell transplant for congenital amegakaryocytic thrombocytopenia, so the T cells may come from the graft donor. Sequencing was performed on PBMCs, mostly from graft donor cells, taken 360 days after TCRalphabeta/CD19-depleted stem cell transplant. CDR3 residues: CASSLTGQSQGTEAFF. The CDR3, as DNA: TGTGCCAGCAGCTTAACGGGACAGTCTCAGGGGACTGAAGCTTTCTTT.